This TCR beta chain emerged from a study of blood T cell repertoires in COVID-19. The cohort comprised adults aged roughly 18 to 95 years residing in about two dozen US areas. As regards this clone: This sample includes further DNA sequences coding for the same CDR3.

Clones were read by immunoSEQ multiplex PCR, and TCRdb kept only the in-frame ones, dropping some. The sample carries roughly 290,000 clones, 80% to 90% recorded once. The receptor was isolated from a young woman who had recovered from COVID-19. Material for sequencing was PBMCs or T cells enriched from blood (not recorded which).

This CDR3 is CATSRDSGPYEQYF. DNA for the CDR3: TGTGCCACCAGCAGAGATTCAGGGCCCTACGAGCAGTACTTC. The genes are TRBV15 and TRBJ2-7, with D possibly being TRBD1 (5 bases). V was trimmed by 0 bases and J by 2 bases, leaving 8 bases between them. The CDR3 covers 14 residues. Germline V gives CDR1 LNHNV, CDR2 YYDKDF (reference sequence).